This paragraph reports one T cell receptor beta chain. The antigen remains undetermined. The entry originates in a study of cytomegalovirus exposure and HLA in healthy donors. The study's findings and limits: The classifier reportedly diagnosed cytomegalovirus status with high specificity and sensitivity.

This PCR relied on a set of 60 Vbeta primers and 13 Jbeta primers. Produced via immunoSEQ multiplex PCR; TCRdb's table is partial and in-frame only. This repertoire shows some 130,000 clones, approximately 80% found once; its top ten account for roughly 4%. The sequence derives from a woman aged 40 to 55 in good health and CMV-seronegative. Source material: PBMCs.

CDR3 nucleotide sequence: TGTGCCAGCGGAGGGAGAGATGAGCAGTTCTTC. Amino acids: CASGGRDEQFF. This chain joins TRBV9 and TRBJ2-1, with D perhaps matching TRBD2 (6 bases). The CDR3 loop spans 11 amino acids. Trimming stripped 7 bases from V and 8 bases from J, with 10 bases between. Germline V lookup: CDR1 SGDLS, CDR2 YYNGEE.